The 9 T cell receptor beta chains below all came from one sample that was sequenced in a study of T cells after yellow fever vaccination. TCRdb processed the 5' RACE reads anew with MiXCR; each CDR3 protein has one entry. In the table there are roughly 120,000 distinct CDR3 sequences, 7.4% of which are singletons. The material was CD4+ T cells sorted from PBMCs, obtained around 10 days after the first yellow fever vaccination. The receptors derive from a man aged 18 to 29 who received the YFV17D yellow fever vaccine.

At least ten counts were recorded for this clonotype. V usage is TRBV7-6 and J usage is TRBJ2-3, with no clear D. This CDR3 is built from 16 residues. The V end lost 0 bases, the J end lost 0 bases, and 10 bases lay between the germline ends. Per the germline V gene, CDR1 is SGHVS and CDR2 is FNYEAQ. The CDR3 reads CASSLASRSSTDTQYF. The DNA for the CDR3 is TGTGCCAGCAGCTTAGCTTCCAGGTCTAGCACAGATACGCAGTATTTT.

This clonotype was seen at least ten times. V and J are TRBV6-5 and TRBJ1-5; 9 bases match TRBD1. CDR1 is MNHEY, CDR2 SVGAGI, per germline. J was trimmed by 3 bases and V by 6 bases; bases with no gene match: 9. This CDR3 spans 16 amino acids. The CDR3 reads CASSTRRDRVNQPQHF. For the CDR3, the DNA is TGTGCCAGCAGCACCCGGAGGGACAGGGTCAATCAGCCCCAGCATTTT.

This clonotype appeared many times. The chain uses TRBV7-2 and TRBJ2-7, with 7 nucleotides matching TRBD2. With V trimmed by 6 bases and J by 1 base, 6 bases remained unmatched. The CDR3 has 14 amino acids. Germline V CDR1 and CDR2: SGHTA, FQGNSA. The CDR3 loop is CASSFTGGSYEQYF. CDR3 coding DNA: TGTGCCAGCAGTTTCACGGGGGGTTCCTACGAGCAGTACTTC.

This clonotype was recorded at least ten times. This chain links TRBV4-3 with TRBJ2-2; no clear D gene. This CDR3 has 15 residues. The germline V and J ends were trimmed by 0 bases and 6 bases, with 11 bases remaining between them. Germline values: CDR1 LGHNA, CDR2 YSLEER. The CDR3 spells CASSQDGGSPGELFF. The CDR3, as DNA: TGCGCCAGCAGCCAAGATGGCGGTAGCCCCGGGGAGCTGTTTTTT.

The chain is built from TRBV6-1 and TRBJ2-7; 8 bases fit TRBD2. V lost 5 bases to trimming and J lost 0 bases; unmatched junction nucleotides: 12. Germline V gene data show CDR1 as MNHNS and CDR2 as SASEGT. This CDR3 is 17 amino acids long. The CDR3 sequence is CASSPPRAGGPSYEQYF. CDR3 DNA sequence: TGTGCCAGCAGTCCCCCCCGGGCGGGGGGCCCCTCCTACGAGCAGTACTTC.

In this sample, this clonotype turned up many times. This chain links TRBV10-2 with TRBJ1-6; D is unresolved. The germline V and J ends were trimmed by 1 base and 7 bases, with 14 bases remaining between them. The CDR3 loop spans 16 amino acids. Per germline, CDR1 WSHSY and CDR2 SAAADI. In DNA, the CDR3 is TGCGCCAGCAGTGAGTATGTACAGAGCGTGAATTCACCCCTCCACTTT. Translation gives CASSEYVQSVNSPLHF.

The chain has TRBV7-6 and TRBJ1-3, with TRBD1 as a possible D gene (5 bases). CDR3 size: 18 residues. Trimming shortened V by 6 bases and J by 0 bases, and 21 bases separated the two germline ends. Germline V gene data show CDR1 as SGHVS and CDR2 as FNYEAQ. The DNA of the CDR3 is TGTGCCAGCAGACCCGGACAAGGAGAGATTCTCTCTGGAAACACCATATATTTT. Residues: CASRPGQGEILSGNTIYF.

This clonotype was picked up many times. CDR3 bases: TGTGCCAGCCGGGGGGGGGCTCGGGAGACCCAGTACTTC. This gives the protein CASRGGARETQYF. V and J are TRBV7-9 and TRBJ2-5, with 8 bases aligning to TRBD2. The trim removed 8 bases at V and 5 bases at J, leaving 7 bases unmatched. Germline CDR1 SEHNR, CDR2 FQNEAQ (reference sequence). The CDR3 has 13 residues.

This clonotype has only a few counts. The CDR3 DNA reads TGTGCCAGTAGTATTATGGATAGCGGGGTATACAATGAGCAGTTCTTC. Translation: CASSIMDSGVYNEQFF. The rearrangement links TRBV19 to TRBJ2-1, with TRBD2 matching over 8 bases. Per the germline V gene, CDR1 is LNHDA and CDR2 is SQIVND (reference sequence). The CDR3 extends over 16 amino acids. J gave up 4 bases and V 3 bases, and 8 bases lay outside the gene matches. The variable domain in full, with the rest retrieved from reference TRBV19 and TRBJ2-1, is DGGITQSPKYLFRKEGQNVTLSCEQNLNHDAMYWYRQDPGQGLRLIYYSQIVNDFQKGDIAEGYSVSREKKESFPLTVTSAQKNPTAFYLCASSIMDSGVYNEQFFGPGTRLTVL.